Below, one TCR beta chain is given with its context. These data originate in a study of blood T cell repertoires in COVID-19. Background on the study: The cDNA or gDNA used as material had been derived from T cells, B-cell-depleted T cells, or PBMCs.

Original methodology: The assay estimated nucleated cells by amplifying reference gene primers. Clones were read by immunoSEQ multiplex PCR, and TCRdb kept only the in-frame ones, dropping some. The V and J calls and clone size come from that table; D and trimming were worked out from the DNA. Here the sample spans around 170,000 clones, around 90% being singletons. Material for sequencing was peripheral blood. The receptor comes from a man aged 55 to 70 with acute or convalescent COVID-19.

The CDR3 protein is CASRTGRLFQETQYF. The CDR3 DNA reads as TGTGCCAGTAGGACAGGAAGGCTATTTCAAGAGACCCAGTACTTC. The chain employs TRBV19 and TRBJ2-5; D might be TRBD1 (6 bases). Trimming removed 6 bases from V and 2 bases from J, with 16 bases in between. The CDR3 spans 15 residues. From germline, CDR1 is LNHDA and CDR2 SQIVND (reference sequence).